This entry features one T cell receptor beta chain sequence. What it recognizes is unknown. The data were obtained in a study of T cells expressing NK-cell markers. Findings of the study overall: Five or six donors carried dominant NKG2C+ clonotypes that made up roughly 1.0-8% of their CD8+ T cells.

TCR beta libraries carry UMIs added by 5'RACE template switching. Each CDR3 protein gets one entry in TCRdb, which reprocessed the 5' RACE reads and gives no DNA. The sample table sets out fewer than 400,000 distinct CDR3 sequences. CDR3 length: 16 residues. Germline V gene lookup returns CDR1 SGHRS and CDR2 YFSETQ. The TCR was taken from a woman aged 45 to 65 in good health. The V gene is TRBV5-1, the J gene TRBJ2-1; checking the TCRdb D call of TRBD2 is not possible without DNA. Sample: blood T cells: a sorted CD56 or NKG2C T cell subset, CD4+ or CD8+ T cells, or bulk PBMC T cells (not recorded which). CDR3 sequence: CASSHLAGGRPNEQFF.